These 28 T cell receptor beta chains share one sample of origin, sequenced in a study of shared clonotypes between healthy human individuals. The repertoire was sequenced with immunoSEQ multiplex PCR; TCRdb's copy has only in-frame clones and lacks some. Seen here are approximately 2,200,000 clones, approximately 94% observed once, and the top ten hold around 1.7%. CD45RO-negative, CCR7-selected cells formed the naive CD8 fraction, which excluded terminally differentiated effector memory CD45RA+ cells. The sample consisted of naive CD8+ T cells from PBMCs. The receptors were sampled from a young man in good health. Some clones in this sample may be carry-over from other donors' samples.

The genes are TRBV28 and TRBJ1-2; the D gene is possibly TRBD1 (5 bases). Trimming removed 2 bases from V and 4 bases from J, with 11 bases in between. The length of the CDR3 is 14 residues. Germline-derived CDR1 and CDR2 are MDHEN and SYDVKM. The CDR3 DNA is TGTGCCAGCAGTTTAACGGCAGGGTTCTATGGCTACACCTTC. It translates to CASSLTAGFYGYTF.

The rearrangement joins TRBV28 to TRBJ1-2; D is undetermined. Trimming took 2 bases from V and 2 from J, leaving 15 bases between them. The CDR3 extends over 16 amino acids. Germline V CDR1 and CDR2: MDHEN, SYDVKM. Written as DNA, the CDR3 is TGTGCCAGCAGTTTAGAATCGGGATTTGGAAACTATGGCTACACCTTC. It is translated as CASSLESGFGNYGYTF.

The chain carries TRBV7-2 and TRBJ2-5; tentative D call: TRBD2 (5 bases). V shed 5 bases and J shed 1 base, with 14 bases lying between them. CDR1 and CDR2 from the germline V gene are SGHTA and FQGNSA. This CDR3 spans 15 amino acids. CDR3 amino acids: CASSQRASSQETQYF. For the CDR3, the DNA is TGTGCCAGCAGCCAACGGGCTAGCAGCCAAGAGACCCAGTACTTC. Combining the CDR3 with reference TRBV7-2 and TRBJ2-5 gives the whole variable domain GAGVSQSPSNKVTEKGKDVELRCDPISGHTALYWYRQSLGQGLEFLIYFQGNSAPDKSGLPSDRFSAERTGGSVSTLTIQRTQQEDSAVYLCASSQRASSQETQYFGPGTRLLVL.

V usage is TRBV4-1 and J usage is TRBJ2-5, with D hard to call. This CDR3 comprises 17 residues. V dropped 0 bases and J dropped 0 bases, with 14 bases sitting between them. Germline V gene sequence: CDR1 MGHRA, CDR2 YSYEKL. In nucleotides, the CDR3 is TGCGCCAGCAGCCAAGAGGCGAGCGTCCGGTACCAAGAGACCCAGTACTTC. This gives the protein CASSQEASVRYQETQYF.

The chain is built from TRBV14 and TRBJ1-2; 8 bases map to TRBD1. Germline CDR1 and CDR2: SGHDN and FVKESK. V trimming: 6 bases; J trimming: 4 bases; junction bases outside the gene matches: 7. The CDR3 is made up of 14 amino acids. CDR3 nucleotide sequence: TGTGCCAGCAGACCCAGGGGGCTGAGCTATGGCTACACCTTC. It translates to CASRPRGLSYGYTF.

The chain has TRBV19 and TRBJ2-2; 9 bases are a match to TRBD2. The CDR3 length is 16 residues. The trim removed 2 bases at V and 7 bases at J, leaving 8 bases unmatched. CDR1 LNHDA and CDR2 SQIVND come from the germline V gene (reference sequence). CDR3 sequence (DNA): TGTGCCAGTAGTATATATGGCGGGAGGGCCGGCGGGGAGCTGTTTTTT. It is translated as CASSIYGGRAGGELFF.

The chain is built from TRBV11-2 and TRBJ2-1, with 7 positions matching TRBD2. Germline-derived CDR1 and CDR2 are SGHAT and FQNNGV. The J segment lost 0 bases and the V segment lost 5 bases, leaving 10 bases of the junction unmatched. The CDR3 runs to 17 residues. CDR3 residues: CASSLSPSGFSYNEQFF. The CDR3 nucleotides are TGTGCCAGCAGCCTATCCCCTAGCGGTTTCTCCTACAATGAGCAGTTCTTC.

CDR3 nucleotides: TGTGCCAGCAGCCAAGTGAGGGCAGGGTTGAGAGACACTGAAGCTTTCTTT. Translated: CASSQVRAGLRDTEAFF. V is TRBV4-2 and J is TRBJ1-1; possible D gene TRBD1, 5 bases. Trimming removed 1 base at V and 3 bases at J, with 18 bases between. This CDR3 comprises 17 residues. CDR1 LGHNA and CDR2 YNFKEQ come from the germline V gene.

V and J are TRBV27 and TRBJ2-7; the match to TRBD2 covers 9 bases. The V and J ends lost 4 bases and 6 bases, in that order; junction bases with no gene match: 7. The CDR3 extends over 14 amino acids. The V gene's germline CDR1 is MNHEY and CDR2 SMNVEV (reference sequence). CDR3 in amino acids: CASSWVGSGGEQYF. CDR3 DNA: TGTGCCAGCAGTTGGGTAGGTAGCGGGGGCGAGCAGTACTTC.

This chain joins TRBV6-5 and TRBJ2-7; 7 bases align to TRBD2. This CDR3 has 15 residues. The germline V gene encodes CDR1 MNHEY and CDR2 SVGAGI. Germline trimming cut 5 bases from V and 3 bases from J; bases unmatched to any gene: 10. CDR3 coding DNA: TGTGCCAGCAGTCCCCGTCTAGCGGAAAGCTACGAGCAGTACTTC. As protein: CASSPRLAESYEQYF.

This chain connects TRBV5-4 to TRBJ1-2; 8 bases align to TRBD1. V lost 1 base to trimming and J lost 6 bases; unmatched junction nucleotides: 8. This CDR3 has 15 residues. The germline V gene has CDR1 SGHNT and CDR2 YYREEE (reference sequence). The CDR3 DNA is TGTGCCAGCAGCTTGTCAGGTACAGGGGGTAATGGCTACACCTTC. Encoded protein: CASSLSGTGGNGYTF.

CDR3: CASSDGQGAYEQYF. The CDR3 DNA reads TGTGCCAGCAGCGATGGACAGGGGGCATACGAGCAGTACTTC. This chain uses TRBV5-6 with TRBJ2-7; TRBD1 matches at 11 bases. Germline V gives CDR1 SGHDT, CDR2 YYEEEE. With 4 bases clipped from V and 4 bases from J, the junction kept 4 bases outside the gene matches. The CDR3 is made up of 14 amino acids.

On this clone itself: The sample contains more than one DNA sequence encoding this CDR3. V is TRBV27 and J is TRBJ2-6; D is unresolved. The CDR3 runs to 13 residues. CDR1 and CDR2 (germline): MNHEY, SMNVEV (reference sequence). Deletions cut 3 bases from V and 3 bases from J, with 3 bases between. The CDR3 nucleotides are TGTGCCAGCAGTTTGGTTGGGGCCAACGTCCTGACTTTC. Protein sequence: CASSLVGANVLTF.

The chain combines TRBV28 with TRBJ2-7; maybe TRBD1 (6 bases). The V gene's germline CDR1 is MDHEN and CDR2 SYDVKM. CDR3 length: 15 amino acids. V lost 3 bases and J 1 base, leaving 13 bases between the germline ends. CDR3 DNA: TGTGCCAGCAGTTTTTGGGGGCAGAATTCCTACGAGCAGTACTTC. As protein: CASSFWGQNSYEQYF.

The CDR3 DNA is TGTGCCAGCAGCACCCATCCCGCCTACGAGCAGTACTTC. Translating gives CASSTHPAYEQYF. The rearrangement links TRBV7-2 to TRBJ2-7; D not resolved. There are 13 residues in the CDR3. V dropped 5 bases and J dropped 2 bases, with 10 bases sitting between them. Germline-derived CDR1 and CDR2 are SGHTA and FQGNSA.

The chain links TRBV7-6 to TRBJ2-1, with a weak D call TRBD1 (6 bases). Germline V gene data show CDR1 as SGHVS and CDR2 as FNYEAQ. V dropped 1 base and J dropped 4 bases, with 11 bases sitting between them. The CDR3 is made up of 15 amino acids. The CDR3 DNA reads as TGTGCCAGCAGCTTAGGAGTTACAGGGTACAATGAGCAGTTCTTC. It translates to CASSLGVTGYNEQFF.

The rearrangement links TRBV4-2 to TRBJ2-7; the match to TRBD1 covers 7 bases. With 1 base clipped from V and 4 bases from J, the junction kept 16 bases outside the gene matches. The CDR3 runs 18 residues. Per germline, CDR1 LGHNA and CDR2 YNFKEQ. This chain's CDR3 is CASSQVMTGLGGGYEQYF. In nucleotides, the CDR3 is TGTGCCAGCAGCCAAGTTATGACGGGCTTAGGGGGCGGATACGAGCAGTACTTC.

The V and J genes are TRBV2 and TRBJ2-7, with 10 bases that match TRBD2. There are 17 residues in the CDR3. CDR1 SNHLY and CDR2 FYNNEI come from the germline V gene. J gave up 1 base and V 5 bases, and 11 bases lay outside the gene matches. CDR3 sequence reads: CASSPVLLAGNSYEQYF. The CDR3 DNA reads TGTGCCAGCAGTCCCGTCCTACTAGCGGGAAATTCCTACGAGCAGTACTTC.

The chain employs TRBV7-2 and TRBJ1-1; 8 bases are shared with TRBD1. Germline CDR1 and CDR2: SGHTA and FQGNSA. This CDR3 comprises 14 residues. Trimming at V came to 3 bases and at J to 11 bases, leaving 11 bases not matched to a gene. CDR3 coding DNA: TGTGCCAGCAGCTTCCGAAGGGGACAGGTCGGGGCTTTCTTT. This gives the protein CASSFRRGQVGAFF.

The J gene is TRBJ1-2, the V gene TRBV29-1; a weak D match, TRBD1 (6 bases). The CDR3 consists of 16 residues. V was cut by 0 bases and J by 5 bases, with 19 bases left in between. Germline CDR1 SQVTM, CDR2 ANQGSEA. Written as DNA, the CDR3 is TGCAGCGTTGAAGATGGGTCGACAGGCCCTTTATATGGCTACACCTTC. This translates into CSVEDGSTGPLYGYTF.

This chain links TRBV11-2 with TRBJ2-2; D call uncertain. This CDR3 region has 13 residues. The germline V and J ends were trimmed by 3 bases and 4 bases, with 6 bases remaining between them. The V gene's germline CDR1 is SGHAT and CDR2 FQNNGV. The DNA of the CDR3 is TGTGCCAGCAGCTTCGTTCCCACCGGGGAGCTGTTTTTT. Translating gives CASSFVPTGELFF.

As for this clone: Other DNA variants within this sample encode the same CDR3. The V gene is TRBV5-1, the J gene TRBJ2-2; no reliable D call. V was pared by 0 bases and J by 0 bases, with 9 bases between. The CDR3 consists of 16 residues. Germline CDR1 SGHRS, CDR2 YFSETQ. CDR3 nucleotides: TGCGCCAGCAGCTTGGTCGGCGGATCGAACACCGGGGAGCTGTTTTTT. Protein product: CASSLVGGSNTGELFF.

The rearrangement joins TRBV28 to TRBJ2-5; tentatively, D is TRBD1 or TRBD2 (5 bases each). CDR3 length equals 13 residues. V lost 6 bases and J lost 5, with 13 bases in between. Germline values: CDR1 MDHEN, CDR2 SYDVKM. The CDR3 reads CASRGTGLETQYF. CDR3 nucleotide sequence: TGTGCCAGCAGGGGGACGGGGCTGGAGACCCAGTACTTC.

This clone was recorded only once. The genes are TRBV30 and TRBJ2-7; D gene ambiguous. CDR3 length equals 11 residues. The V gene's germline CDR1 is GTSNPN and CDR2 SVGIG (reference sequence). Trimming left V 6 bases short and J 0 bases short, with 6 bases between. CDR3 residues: CACTDSYEQYF. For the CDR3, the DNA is TGTGCCTGTACAGACTCCTACGAGCAGTACTTC.

CDR3 sequence (DNA): TGTGCCAGCAGTGAATACAGGGGGCCCTCCTACGAGCAGTACTTC. Protein sequence: CASSEYRGPSYEQYF. The J gene is TRBJ2-7, the V gene TRBV6-1, with TRBD1 matching over 9 bases. Germline CDR1 is MNHNS and CDR2 is SASEGT. The ends lost 2 bases at V and 0 bases at J; junction bases unmatched: 2. This CDR3 is 15 amino acids long.

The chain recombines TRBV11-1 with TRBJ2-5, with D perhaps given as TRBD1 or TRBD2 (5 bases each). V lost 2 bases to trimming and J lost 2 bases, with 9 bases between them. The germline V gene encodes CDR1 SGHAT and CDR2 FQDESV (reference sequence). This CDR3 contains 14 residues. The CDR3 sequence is CASSLLWGQETQYF. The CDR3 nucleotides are TGTGCCAGCAGCTTACTTTGGGGGCAAGAGACCCAGTACTTC.

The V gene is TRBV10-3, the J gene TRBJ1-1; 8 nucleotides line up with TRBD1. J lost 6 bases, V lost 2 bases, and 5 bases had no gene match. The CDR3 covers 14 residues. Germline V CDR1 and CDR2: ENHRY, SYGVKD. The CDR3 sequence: CAISEPGTGPEAFF. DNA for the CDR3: TGTGCCATCAGTGAGCCCGGGACAGGCCCTGAAGCTTTCTTT.

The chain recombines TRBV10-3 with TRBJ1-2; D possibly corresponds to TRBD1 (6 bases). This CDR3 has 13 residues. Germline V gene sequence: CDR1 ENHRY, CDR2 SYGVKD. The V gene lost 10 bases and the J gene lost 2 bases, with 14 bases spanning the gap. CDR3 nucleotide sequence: TGTGCCACCTACAGGGTTGGGAACTATGGCTACACCTTC. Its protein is CATYRVGNYGYTF.